These T cell receptor beta chains were read from a single sample in a study of blood T cell repertoires in COVID-19. Sequencing used immunoSEQ multiplex PCR; TCRdb keeps in-frame clones, though not all of them. The sample has some 150,000 clones, about 80% seen once. The specimen sequenced was peripheral blood. These receptors were collected from a woman of 80 years or more in a cohort sampled during active or convalescent COVID-19. Both conserved end residues are part of each CDR3. The D gene is left open where the match is weak. Not all rows give a size; the values are once, few, many and, for expanded clones, a class.

clone size	D gene	V gene	J gene	CDR3 protein	CDR3 DNA
NA	NA	TRBV7-9	TRBJ2-5	CASSKWGVQETQYF	TGTGCCAGCAGCAAGTGGGGGGTGCAAGAGACCCAGTACTTC
NA	NA	TRBV6-2/TRBV6-3	TRBJ1-2	CASSYFSGYTF	TGTGCCAGCAGTTACTTTAGCGGCTACACCTTC
NA	NA	TRBV19	TRBJ1-5	CASSYSNQPQHF	TGTGCCAGTAGCTATAGCAATCAGCCCCAGCATTTT
few	TRBD1	TRBV4-1	TRBJ2-3	CASSHSSKGAWIDTQYF	TGCGCCAGCAGCCACAGTTCGAAGGGGGCTTGGATAGATACGCAGTATTTT
NA	TRBD1	TRBV19	TRBJ2-2	CASRLGQGGAGELFF	TGTGCCAGTAGGCTAGGACAGGGGGGGGCCGGGGAGCTGTTTTTT
NA	TRBD1	TRBV28	TRBJ1-2	CAGGDSYGYTF	TGTGCCGGAGGGGACAGCTATGGCTACACCTTC
NA	NA	TRBV6-5	TRBJ1-5	CASSSNRNQPQHF	TGTGCCAGCAGCTCTAATCGCAATCAGCCCCAGCATTTT
few	TRBD1	TRBV19	TRBJ1-1	CASSITGARYTEAFF	TGTGCCAGTAGTATTACAGGGGCACGGTATACTGAAGCTTTCTTT
NA	TRBD1	TRBV7-6	TRBJ2-3	CASSPWGQSKGDTQYF	TGTGCCAGCAGCCCTTGGGGACAGTCCAAAGGAGATACGCAGTATTTT
NA	TRBD1	TRBV11-2	TRBJ2-5	CASSPGTGGTQYF	TGTGCCAGCAGCCCAGGGACAGGGGGAACCCAGTACTTC
NA	NA	TRBV6-5	TRBJ2-7	CATTDSYEQYF	TGTGCCACGACTGACTCCTACGAGCAGTACTTC
NA	TRBD1	TRBV5-1	TRBJ2-2	CASSLSSGQANTGELFF	TGCGCCAGCAGCTTGAGTTCCGGACAGGCGAACACCGGGGAGCTGTTTTTT
NA	TRBD1	TRBV18	TRBJ1-2	CASSNLGGQGVSNYGYTF	TGTGCCAGCTCAAACCTAGGGGGACAGGGCGTCTCTAACTATGGCTACACCTTC
NA	NA	TRBV12-3/TRBV12-4	TRBJ1-2	CASSLSTAGYTF	TGTGCCAGCAGCCTTTCGACAGCTGGCTACACCTTC
NA	TRBD1	TRBV28	TRBJ1-1	CASSTGGRAGTEAFF	TGTGCCAGCAGCACAGGGGGAAGAGCGGGCACTGAAGCTTTCTTT
NA	TRBD1	TRBV27	TRBJ2-3	CASSIWTGVGTDTQYF	TGTGCCAGCAGTATTTGGACAGGGGTGGGCACAGATACGCAGTATTTT
NA	NA	TRBV5-1	TRBJ1-2	CASSLEGSVSGVYGYTF	TGCGCCAGCAGCTTGGAGGGGTCTGTATCTGGGGTCTATGGCTACACCTTC
once	TRBD2	TRBV10-3	TRBJ2-1	CAISFGGNNEQFF	TGTGCCATCAGCTTCGGGGGGAACAATGAGCAGTTCTTC
NA	NA	TRBV18	TRBJ1-1	CASSPPGLTEAFF	TGTGCCAGCTCACCACCGGGTTTGACAGAAGCTTTCTTT
NA	NA	TRBV18	TRBJ1-5	CASSQQGTGQPQHF	TGTGCCAGCTCACAACAGGGAACGGGACAGCCCCAGCATTTT
NA	NA	TRBV7-2	TRBJ1-2	CASSFGGDYGYTF	TGTGCCAGCAGCTTTGGGGGCGACTATGGCTACACCTTC
once	NA	TRBV5-1	TRBJ2-2	CASSTDSRTGELFF	TGCGCCAGCAGCACGGACAGCAGGACCGGGGAGCTGTTTTTT
NA	TRBD2	TRBV3-1/TRBV3-2	TRBJ2-3	CASSQTPGLPSSTDTQYF	TGTGCCAGCAGCCAAACCCCGGGACTACCTTCTAGCACAGATACGCAGTATTTT
NA	NA	TRBV11-2	TRBJ2-1	CASSLVSRVTYNEQFF	TGTGCCAGCAGCTTAGTTAGCAGGGTGACCTACAATGAGCAGTTCTTC
NA	TRBD1	TRBV6-6	TRBJ1-1	CASRTGEHTEAFF	TGTGCCAGCAGAACAGGGGAGCACACTGAAGCTTTCTTT
NA	TRBD2	TRBV19	TRBJ2-1	CASSILAGGRFEQFF	TGTGCCAGTAGTATCTTAGCGGGGGGGCGTTTCGAGCAGTTCTTC
NA	TRBD1	TRBV6-6	TRBJ1-6	CASSYRGQGYGSPLHF	TGTGCCAGCAGTTACCGGGGACAGGGTTACGGTTCACCCCTCCACTTT
NA	TRBD1	TRBV6-5	TRBJ1-2	CASSHISRGLDGYTF	TGTGCCAGCAGTCACATTTCCAGGGGGCTTGATGGCTACACCTTC
NA	NA	TRBV7-2	TRBJ2-4	CASSNLKNIQYF	TGTGCCAGCTCTAATCTAAAGAACATTCAGTACTTC
NA	TRBD1	TRBV5-5	TRBJ2-1	CASSFDRGNEQFF	TGTGCCAGCAGCTTCGACAGGGGAAATGAGCAGTTCTTC
once	NA	TRBV5-1	TRBJ2-2	CASSLFQVCGGELFF	TGCGCCAGCAGCTTGTTCCAGGTATGTGGCGGGGAGCTGTTTTTT
NA	TRBD2	TRBV7-2	TRBJ2-1	CASSLDSGGFSEQFF	TGTGCCAGCAGCTTAGATAGCGGGGGTTTCAGTGAGCAGTTCTTC
NA	TRBD2	TRBV7-8	TRBJ2-2	CASSFHSGGNTGELFF	TGTGCCAGCAGCTTTCATAGCGGGGGGAACACCGGGGAGCTGTTTTTT
once	TRBD2	TRBV7-6	TRBJ2-7	CASSLDRGGYEQYF	TGTGCCAGCAGCTTAGATCGGGGGGGGTACGAGCAGTACTTC
NA	NA	TRBV28	TRBJ2-3	CASKLLDSGFDPGTDTQYF	TGTGCCAGCAAACTATTGGACAGCGGATTCGACCCAGGCACAGATACGCAGTATTTT
NA	NA	TRBV5-1	TRBJ1-6	CASSLRDRVNSPLHF	TGCGCCAGCAGCTTGCGCGACAGAGTTAATTCACCCCTCCACTTT
NA	NA	TRBV2	TRBJ1-4	CASRANSATNEKLFF	TGTGCCAGCAGAGCGAACTCGGCAACTAATGAAAAACTGTTTTTT
NA	TRBD1	TRBV3-1/TRBV3-2	TRBJ2-5	CASSQAIGQGLKETQYF	TGTGCCAGCAGCCAAGCTATAGGACAGGGACTGAAAGAGACCCAGTACTTC
NA	NA	TRBV6-5	TRBJ1-4	CASSSQGNDEKLFF	TGTGCCAGCAGTTCGCAGGGGAATGATGAAAAACTGTTTTTT
NA	NA	TRBV5-1	TRBJ2-1	CASSLWAGGTYNEQFF	TGCGCCAGCAGCTTGTGGGCAGGGGGGACCTACAATGAGCAGTTCTTC
NA	TRBD1	TRBV4-1	TRBJ1-1	CASSQGTGKLNTEAFF	TGCGCCAGCAGCCAAGGGACAGGGAAGCTGAACACTGAAGCTTTCTTT
NA	TRBD2	TRBV2	TRBJ2-5	CASSLTSGGRETQYF	TGTGCCAGCAGTCTGACTAGCGGGGGCCGGGAGACCCAGTACTTC
NA	TRBD1	TRBV7-9	TRBJ2-7	CASSETGQGVYEQYF	TGTGCCAGCAGCGAGACCGGACAGGGGGTGTACGAGCAGTACTTC
NA	NA	TRBV7-9	TRBJ2-1	CASSLLEGDYNEQFF	TGTGCCAGCAGCTTACTCGAGGGTGACTACAATGAGCAGTTCTTC
NA	TRBD1	TRBV18	TRBJ2-5	CASSPDRGQETQYF	TGTGCCAGCTCACCAGACAGGGGCCAAGAGACCCAGTACTTC
NA	NA	TRBV5-1	TRBJ2-3	CASRDITDTQYF	TGCGCCAGCAGGGACATCACAGATACGCAGTATTTT
NA	TRBD2	TRBV2	TRBJ2-3	CASNRLAGGTDTQYF	TGTGCCAGCAACAGACTAGCGGGGGGAACAGATACGCAGTATTTT
NA	TRBD1	TRBV9	TRBJ1-2	CASSVDHAPGGDGYTF	TGTGCCAGCAGCGTAGACCATGCCCCAGGGGGCGATGGCTACACCTTC
NA	NA	TRBV9	TRBJ1-2	CASSAAGPLGYGYTF	TGTGCCAGCAGCGCGGCGGGGCCCCTAGGGTATGGCTACACCTTC
NA	NA	TRBV15	TRBJ2-5	CATSRRVWETQYF	TGTGCCACCAGCAGACGGGTCTGGGAGACCCAGTACTTC
NA	TRBD1	TRBV5-1	TRBJ1-2	CASSLVGQSLYGYTF	TGCGCCAGCAGCTTGGTGGGACAGTCTCTATATGGCTACACCTTC
once	NA	TRBV18	TRBJ1-1	CASFKLNTEAFF	TGTGCCAGCTTTAAATTGAACACTGAAGCTTTCTTT
NA	NA	TRBV5-4	TRBJ2-5	CASSLDMGVGGKTQYF	TGTGCCAGCAGCTTGGATATGGGTGTTGGGGGGAAGACCCAGTACTTC